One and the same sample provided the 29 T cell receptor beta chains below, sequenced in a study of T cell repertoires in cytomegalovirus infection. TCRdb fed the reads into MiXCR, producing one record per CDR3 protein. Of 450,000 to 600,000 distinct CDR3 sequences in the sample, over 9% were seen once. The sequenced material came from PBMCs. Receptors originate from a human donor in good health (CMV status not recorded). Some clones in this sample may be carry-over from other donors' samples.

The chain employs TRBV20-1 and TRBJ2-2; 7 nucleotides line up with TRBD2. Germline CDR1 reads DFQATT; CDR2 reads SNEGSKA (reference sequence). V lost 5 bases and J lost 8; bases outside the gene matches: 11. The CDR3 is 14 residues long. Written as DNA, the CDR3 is TGCAGTGCTCTGGGAGGCCTCGGGAGGGGGGAGCTGTTTTTT. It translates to CSALGGLGRGELFF.

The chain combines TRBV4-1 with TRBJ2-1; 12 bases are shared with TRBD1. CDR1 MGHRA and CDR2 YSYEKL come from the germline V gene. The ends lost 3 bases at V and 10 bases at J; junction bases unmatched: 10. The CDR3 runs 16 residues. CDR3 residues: CASSQPGQGARKEQFF. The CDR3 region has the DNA TGCGCCAGCAGCCAGCCGGGACAGGGGGCGCGAAAGGAGCAGTTCTTC.

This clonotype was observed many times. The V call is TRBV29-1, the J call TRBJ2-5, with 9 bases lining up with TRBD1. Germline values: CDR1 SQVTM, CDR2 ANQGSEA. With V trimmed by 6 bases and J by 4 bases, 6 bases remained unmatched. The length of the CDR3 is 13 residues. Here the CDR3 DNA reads TGCAGCGTGAACAGGGGGCAGGGAGAGACCCAGTACTTC. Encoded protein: CSVNRGQGETQYF.

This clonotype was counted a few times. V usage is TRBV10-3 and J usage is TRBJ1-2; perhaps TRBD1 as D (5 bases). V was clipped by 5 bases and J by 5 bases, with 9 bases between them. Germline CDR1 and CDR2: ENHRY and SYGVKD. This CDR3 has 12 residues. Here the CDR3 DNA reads TGTGCCATCAGTCCGACAGATTATGGCTACACCTTC. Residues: CAISPTDYGYTF.

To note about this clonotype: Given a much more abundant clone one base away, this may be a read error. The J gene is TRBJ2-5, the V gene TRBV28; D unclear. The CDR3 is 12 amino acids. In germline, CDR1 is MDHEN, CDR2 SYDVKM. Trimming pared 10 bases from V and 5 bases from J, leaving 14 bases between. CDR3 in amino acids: CATSLPRETQYF. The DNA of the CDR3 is TGTGCCACCAGCCTCCCCAGGGAGACCCAGTACTTC.

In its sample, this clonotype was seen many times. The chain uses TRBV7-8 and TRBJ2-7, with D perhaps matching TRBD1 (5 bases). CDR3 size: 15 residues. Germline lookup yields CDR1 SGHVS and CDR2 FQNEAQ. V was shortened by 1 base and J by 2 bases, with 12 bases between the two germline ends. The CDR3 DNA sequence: TGTGCCAGCAGCTTAGAGGCAGGGATGACCTACGAGCAGTACTTC. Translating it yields CASSLEAGMTYEQYF.

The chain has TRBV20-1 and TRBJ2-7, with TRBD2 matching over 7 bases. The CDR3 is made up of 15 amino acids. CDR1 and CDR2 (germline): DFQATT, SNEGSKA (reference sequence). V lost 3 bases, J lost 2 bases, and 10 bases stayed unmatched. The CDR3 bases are TGCAGTGCTAGGGGGCGGGGGACGCAAGCCTACGAGCAGTACTTC. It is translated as CSARGRGTQAYEQYF.

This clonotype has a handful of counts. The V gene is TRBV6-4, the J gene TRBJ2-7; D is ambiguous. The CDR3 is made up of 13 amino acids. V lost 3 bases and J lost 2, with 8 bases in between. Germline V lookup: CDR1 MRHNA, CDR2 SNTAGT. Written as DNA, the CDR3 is TGTGCCAGCAGTGAAGGGCCGACCTACGAGCAGTACTTC. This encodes CASSEGPTYEQYF.

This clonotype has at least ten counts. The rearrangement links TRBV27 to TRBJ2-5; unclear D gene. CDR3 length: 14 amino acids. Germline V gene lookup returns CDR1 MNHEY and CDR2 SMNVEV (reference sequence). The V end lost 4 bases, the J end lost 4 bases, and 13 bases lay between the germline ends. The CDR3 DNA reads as TGTGCCAGCAGTTATTCGTGGGCACGAGAGACCCAGTACTTC. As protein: CASSYSWARETQYF.

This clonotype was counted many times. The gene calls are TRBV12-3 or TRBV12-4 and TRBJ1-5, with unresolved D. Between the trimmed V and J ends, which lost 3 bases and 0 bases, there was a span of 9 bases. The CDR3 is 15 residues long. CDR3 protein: CASSFRPSSNQPQHF. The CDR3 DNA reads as TGTGCCAGCAGTTTTCGGCCGTCTAGCAATCAGCCCCAGCATTTT.

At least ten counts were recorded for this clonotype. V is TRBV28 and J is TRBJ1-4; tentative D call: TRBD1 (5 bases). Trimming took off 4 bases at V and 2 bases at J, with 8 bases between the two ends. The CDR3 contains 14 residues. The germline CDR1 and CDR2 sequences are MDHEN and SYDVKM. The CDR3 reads CASSWTSTNEKLFF. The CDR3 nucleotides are TGTGCCAGCAGTTGGACAAGCACTAATGAAAAACTGTTTTTT.

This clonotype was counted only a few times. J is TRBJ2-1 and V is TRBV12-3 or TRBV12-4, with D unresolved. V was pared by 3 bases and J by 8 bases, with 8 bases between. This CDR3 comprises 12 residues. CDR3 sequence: CASSFLGYEQFF. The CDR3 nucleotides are TGTGCCAGCAGTTTTCTGGGCTATGAGCAGTTCTTC.

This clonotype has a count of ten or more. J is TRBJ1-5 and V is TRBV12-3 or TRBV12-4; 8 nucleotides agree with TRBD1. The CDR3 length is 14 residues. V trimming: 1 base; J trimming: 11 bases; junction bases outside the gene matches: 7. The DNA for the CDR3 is TGTGCCAGCAGTTTAGGCATGGACAGGGAGTCCCAGCATTTT. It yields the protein CASSLGMDRESQHF.

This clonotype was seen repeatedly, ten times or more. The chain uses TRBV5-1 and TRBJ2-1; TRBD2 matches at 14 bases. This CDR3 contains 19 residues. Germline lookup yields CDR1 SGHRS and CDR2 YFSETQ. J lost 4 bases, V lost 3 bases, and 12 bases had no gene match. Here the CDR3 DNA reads TGCGCCAGCAGCTCGCCCGGGACTAGCGGGAGCAAAAGTTACAATGAGCAGTTCTTC. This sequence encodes CASSSPGTSGSKSYNEQFF.

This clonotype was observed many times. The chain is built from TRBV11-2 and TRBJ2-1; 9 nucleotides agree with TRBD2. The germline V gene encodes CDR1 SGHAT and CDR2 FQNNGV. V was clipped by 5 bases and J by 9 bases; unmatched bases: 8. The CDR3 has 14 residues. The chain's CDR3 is CASSPIAGAAEQFF. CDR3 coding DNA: TGTGCCAGCAGCCCCATAGCGGGAGCCGCTGAGCAGTTCTTC. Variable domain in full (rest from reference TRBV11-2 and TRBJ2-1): EAGVAQSPRYKIIEKRQSVAFWCNPISGHATLYWYQQILGQGPKLLIQFQNNGVVDDSQLPKDRFSAERLKGVDSTLKIQPAKLEDSAVYLCASSPIAGAAEQFFGPGTRLTVL.

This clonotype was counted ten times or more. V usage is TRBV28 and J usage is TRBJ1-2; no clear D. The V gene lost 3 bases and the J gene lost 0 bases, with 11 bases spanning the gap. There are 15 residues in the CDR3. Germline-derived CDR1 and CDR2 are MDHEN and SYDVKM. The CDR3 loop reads CASSFPGLSNYGYTF. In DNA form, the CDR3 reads TGTGCCAGCAGTTTCCCCGGGCTTTCTAACTATGGCTACACCTTC.

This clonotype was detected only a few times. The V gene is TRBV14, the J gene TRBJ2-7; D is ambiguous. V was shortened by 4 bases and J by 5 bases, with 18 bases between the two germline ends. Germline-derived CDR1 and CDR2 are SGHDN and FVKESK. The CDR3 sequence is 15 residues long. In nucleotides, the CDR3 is TGTGCCAGCAGCCCGGATCTAACCCGAGGCCACGAGCAGTACTTC. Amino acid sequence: CASSPDLTRGHEQYF.

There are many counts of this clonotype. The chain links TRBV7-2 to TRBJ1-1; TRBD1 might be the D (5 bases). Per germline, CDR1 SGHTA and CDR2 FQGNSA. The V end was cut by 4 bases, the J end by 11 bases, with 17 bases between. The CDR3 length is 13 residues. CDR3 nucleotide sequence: TGTGCCAGCAGCTCCAGGGAGGGGCGTTCGGCTTTCTTT. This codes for CASSSREGRSAFF.

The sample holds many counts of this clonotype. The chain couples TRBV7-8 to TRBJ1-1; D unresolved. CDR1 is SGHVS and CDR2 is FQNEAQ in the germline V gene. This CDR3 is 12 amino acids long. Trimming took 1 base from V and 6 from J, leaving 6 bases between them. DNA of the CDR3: TGTGCCAGCAGCTTAGGCTACGCTGAAGCTTTCTTT. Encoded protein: CASSLGYAEAFF. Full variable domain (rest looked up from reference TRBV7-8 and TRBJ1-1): GAGVSQSPRYKVAKRGQDVALRCDPISGHVSLFWYQQALGQGPEFLTYFQNEAQLDKSGLPSDRFFAERPEGSVSTLKIQRTQQEDSAVYLCASSLGYAEAFFGQGTRLTVV.

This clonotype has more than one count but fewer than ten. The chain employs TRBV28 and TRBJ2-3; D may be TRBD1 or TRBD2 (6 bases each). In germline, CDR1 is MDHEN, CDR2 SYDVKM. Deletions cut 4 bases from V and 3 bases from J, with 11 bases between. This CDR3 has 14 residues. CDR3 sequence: CASSYLGGTDTQYF. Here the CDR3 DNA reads TGTGCCAGCAGTTACCTAGGGGGGACAGATACGCAGTATTTT.

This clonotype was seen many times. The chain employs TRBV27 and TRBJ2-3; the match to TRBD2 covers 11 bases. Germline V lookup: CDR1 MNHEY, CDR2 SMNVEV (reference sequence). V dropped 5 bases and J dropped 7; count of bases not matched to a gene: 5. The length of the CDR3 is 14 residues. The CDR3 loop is CASSGLAGGNTQYF. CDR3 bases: TGTGCCAGCAGTGGACTAGCGGGCGGTAATACGCAGTATTTT.

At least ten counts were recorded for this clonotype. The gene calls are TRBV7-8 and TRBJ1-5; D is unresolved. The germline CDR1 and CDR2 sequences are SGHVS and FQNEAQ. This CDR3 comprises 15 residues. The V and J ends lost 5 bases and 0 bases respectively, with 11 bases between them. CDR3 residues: CASSVRGSSNQPQHF. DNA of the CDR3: TGTGCCAGCAGCGTCAGAGGATCTAGCAATCAGCCCCAGCATTTT.

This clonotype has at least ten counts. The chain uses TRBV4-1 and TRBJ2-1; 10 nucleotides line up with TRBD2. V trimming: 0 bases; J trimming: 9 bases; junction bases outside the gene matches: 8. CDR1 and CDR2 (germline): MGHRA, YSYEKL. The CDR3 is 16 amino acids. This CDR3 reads CASSQEGTSEAGEQFF. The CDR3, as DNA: TGCGCCAGCAGCCAAGAGGGGACTAGCGAGGCCGGTGAGCAGTTCTTC.

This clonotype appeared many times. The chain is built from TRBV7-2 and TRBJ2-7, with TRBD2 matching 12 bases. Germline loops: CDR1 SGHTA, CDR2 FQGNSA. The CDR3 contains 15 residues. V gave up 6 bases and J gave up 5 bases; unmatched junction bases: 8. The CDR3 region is CASRRLAGVPHEQYF. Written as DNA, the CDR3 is TGTGCCAGCAGGAGACTAGCGGGAGTTCCCCACGAGCAGTACTTC.

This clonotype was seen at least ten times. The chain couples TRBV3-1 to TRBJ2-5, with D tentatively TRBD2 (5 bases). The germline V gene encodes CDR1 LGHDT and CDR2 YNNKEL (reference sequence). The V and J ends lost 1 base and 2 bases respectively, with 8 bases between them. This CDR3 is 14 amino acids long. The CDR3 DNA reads TGTGCCAGCAGCCAAGTCGAGGGACAAGAGACCCAGTACTTC. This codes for CASSQVEGQETQYF.

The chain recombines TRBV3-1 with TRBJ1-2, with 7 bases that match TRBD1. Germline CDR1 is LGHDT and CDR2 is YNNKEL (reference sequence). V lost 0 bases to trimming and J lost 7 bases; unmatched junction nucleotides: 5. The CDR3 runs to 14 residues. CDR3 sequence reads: CASSQEAQGVGYTF. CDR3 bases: TGTGCCAGCAGCCAAGAGGCCCAGGGGGTTGGCTACACCTTC.

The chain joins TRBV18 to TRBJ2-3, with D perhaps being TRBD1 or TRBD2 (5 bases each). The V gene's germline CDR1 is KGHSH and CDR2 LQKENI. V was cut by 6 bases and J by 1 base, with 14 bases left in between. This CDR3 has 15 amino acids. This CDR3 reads CASSGTIAGTDTQYF. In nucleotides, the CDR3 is TGTGCCAGCTCCGGGACCATAGCAGGCACAGATACGCAGTATTTT.

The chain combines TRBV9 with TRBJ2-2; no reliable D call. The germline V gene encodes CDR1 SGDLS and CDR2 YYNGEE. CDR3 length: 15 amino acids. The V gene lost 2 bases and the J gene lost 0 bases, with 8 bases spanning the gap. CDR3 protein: CASSVRASNTGELFF. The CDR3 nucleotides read TGTGCCAGCAGCGTTCGGGCCTCGAACACCGGGGAGCTGTTTTTT. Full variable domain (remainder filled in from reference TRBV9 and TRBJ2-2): DSGVTQTPKHLITATGQRVTLRCSPRSGDLSVYWYQQSLDQGLQFLIQYYNGEERAKGNILERFSAQQFPDLHSELNLSSLELGDSALYFCASSVRASNTGELFFGEGSRLTVL.

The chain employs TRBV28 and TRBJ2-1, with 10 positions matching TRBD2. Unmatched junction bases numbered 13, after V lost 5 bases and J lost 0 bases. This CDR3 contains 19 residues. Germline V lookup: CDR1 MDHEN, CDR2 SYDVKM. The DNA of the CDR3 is TGTGCCAGCAGTCCCTCAGCGGGAGGGCTCCAAAACTCCTACAATGAGCAGTTCTTC. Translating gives CASSPSAGGLQNSYNEQFF.